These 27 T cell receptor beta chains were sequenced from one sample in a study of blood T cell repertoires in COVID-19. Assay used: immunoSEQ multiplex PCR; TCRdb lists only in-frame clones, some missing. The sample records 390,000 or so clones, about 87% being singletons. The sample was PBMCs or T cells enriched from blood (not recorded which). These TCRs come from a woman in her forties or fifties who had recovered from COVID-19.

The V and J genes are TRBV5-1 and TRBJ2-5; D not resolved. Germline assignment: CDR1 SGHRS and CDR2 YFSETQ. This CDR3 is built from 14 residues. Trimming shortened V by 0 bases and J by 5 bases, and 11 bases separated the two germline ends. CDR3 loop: CASSLGPTRETQYF. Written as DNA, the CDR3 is TGCGCCAGCAGCTTGGGTCCCACGCGGGAGACCCAGTACTTC.

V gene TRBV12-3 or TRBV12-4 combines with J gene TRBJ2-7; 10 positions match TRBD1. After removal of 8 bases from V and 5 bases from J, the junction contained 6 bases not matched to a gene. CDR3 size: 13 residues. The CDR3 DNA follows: TGTGCCAGCGGCGACGACAGGGGGCACGAGCAGTACTTC. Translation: CASGDDRGHEQYF.

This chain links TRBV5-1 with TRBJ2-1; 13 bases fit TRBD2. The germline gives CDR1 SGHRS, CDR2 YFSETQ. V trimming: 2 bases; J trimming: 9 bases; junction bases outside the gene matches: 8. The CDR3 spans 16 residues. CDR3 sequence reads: CASSFHQTSGGTEQFF. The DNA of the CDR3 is TGCGCCAGCAGCTTCCACCAGACTAGCGGGGGGACTGAGCAGTTCTTC.

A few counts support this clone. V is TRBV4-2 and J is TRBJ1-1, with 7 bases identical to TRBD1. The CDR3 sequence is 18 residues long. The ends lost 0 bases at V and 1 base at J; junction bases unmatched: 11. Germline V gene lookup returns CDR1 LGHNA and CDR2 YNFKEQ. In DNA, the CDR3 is TGTGCCAGCAGCCAAGAGGGCCCAGGGGGTATCGGGAACACTGAAGCTTTCTTT. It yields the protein CASSQEGPGGIGNTEAFF.

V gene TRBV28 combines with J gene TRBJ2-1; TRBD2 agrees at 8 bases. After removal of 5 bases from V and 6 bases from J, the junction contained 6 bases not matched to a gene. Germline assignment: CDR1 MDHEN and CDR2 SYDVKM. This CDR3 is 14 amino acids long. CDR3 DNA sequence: TGTGCCAGCAGTCACGGGGGGGCTTCCAATGAGCAGTTCTTC. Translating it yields CASSHGGASNEQFF.

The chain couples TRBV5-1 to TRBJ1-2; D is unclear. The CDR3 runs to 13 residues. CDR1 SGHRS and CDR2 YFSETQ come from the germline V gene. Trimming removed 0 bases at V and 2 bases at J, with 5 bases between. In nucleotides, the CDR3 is TGCGCCAGCAGCTTGGACATAAACTATGGCTACACCTTC. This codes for CASSLDINYGYTF. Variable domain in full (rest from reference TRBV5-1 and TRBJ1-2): KAGVTQTPRYLIKTRGQQVTLSCSPISGHRSVSWYQQTPGQGLQFLFEYFSETQRNKGNFPGRFSGRQFSNSRSEMNVSTLELGDSALYLCASSLDINYGYTFGSGTRLTVV.

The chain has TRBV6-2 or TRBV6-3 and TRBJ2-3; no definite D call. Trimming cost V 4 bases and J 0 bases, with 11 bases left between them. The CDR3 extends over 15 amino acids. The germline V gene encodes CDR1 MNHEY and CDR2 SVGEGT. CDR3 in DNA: TGTGCCAGCAGTTTCTACCCCTGGAGCACAGATACGCAGTATTTT. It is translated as CASSFYPWSTDTQYF.

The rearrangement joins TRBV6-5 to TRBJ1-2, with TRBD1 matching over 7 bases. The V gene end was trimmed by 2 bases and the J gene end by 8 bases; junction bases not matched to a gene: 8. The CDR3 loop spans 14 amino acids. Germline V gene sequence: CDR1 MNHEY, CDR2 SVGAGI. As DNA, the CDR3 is TGTGCCAGCAGTTACATCCGGACAGGAGAAGGCTACACCTTC. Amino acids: CASSYIRTGEGYTF.

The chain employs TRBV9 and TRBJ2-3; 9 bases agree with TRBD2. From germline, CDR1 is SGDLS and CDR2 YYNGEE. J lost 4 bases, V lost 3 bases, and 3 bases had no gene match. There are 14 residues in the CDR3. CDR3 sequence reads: CASSDSGGPDTQYF. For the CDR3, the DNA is TGTGCCAGCAGCGATAGCGGGGGCCCAGATACGCAGTATTTT.

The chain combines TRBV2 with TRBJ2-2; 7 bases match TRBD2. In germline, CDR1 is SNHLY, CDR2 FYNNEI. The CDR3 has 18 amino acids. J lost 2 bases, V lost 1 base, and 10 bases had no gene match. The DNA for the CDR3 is TGTGCCAGCAGTGAAGGTCCCGGGGGGAGAGTTAACACCGGGGAGCTGTTTTTT. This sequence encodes CASSEGPGGRVNTGELFF.

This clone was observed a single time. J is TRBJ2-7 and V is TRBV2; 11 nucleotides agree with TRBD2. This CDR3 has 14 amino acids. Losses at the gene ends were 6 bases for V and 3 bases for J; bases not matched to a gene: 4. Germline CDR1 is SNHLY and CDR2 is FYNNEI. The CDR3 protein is CASRAGTSGYEQYF. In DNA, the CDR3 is TGTGCCAGCAGGGCCGGGACTAGCGGCTACGAGCAGTACTTC.

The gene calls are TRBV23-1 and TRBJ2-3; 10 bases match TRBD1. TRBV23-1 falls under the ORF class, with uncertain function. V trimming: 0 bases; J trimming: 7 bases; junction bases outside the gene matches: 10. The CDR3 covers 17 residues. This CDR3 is CASSQSQRQGACNTQYF. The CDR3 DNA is TGCGCCAGCAGTCAATCCCAGAGACAGGGGGCTTGTAATACGCAGTATTTT.

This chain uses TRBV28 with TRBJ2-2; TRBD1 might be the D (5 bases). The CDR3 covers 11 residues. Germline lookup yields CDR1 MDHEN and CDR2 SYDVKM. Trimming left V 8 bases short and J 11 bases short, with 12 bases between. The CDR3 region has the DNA TGTGCCAGCGGGGCCCTTCACGAGCTGTTTTTT. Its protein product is CASGALHELFF. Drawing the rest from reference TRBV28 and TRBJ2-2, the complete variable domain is DVKVTQSSRYLVKRTGEKVFLECVQDMDHENMFWYRQDPGLGLRLIYFSYDVKMKEKGDIPEGYSVSREKKERFSLILESASTNQTSMYLCASGALHELFFGEGSRLTVL.

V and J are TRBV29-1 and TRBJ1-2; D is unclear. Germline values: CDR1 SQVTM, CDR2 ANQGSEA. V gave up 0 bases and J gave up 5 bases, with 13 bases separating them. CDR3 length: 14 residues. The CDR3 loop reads CSVEEPEGPYGYTF. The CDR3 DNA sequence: TGCAGCGTTGAAGAGCCGGAGGGCCCATATGGCTACACCTTC. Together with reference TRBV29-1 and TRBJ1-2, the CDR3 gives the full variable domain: SAVISQKPSRDICQRGTSLTIQCQVDSQVTMMFWYRQQPGQSLTLIATANQGSEATYESGFVIDKFPISRPNLTFSTLTVSNMSPEDSSIYLCSVEEPEGPYGYTFGSGTRLTVV.

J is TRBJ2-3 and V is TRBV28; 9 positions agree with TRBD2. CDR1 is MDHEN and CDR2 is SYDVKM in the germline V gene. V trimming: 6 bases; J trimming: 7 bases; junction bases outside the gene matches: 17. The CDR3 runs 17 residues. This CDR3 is CASSQMGASGVGNTQYF. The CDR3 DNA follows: TGTGCCAGCAGCCAAATGGGGGCTAGCGGGGTGGGTAATACGCAGTATTTT.

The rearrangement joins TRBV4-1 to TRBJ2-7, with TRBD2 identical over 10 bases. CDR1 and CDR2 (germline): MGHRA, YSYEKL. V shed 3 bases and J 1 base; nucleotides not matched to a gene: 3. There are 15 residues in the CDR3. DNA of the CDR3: TGCGCCAGCAGCCACCGGACTAGCGGATCCTACGAGCAGTACTTC. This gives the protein CASSHRTSGSYEQYF.

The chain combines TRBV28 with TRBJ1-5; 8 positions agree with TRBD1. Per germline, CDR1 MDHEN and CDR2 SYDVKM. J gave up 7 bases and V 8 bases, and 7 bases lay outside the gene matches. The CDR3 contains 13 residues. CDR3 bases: TGTGCCAGCGACGACAGGGGCCCCCAGCCCCAGCATTTT. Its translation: CASDDRGPQPQHF.

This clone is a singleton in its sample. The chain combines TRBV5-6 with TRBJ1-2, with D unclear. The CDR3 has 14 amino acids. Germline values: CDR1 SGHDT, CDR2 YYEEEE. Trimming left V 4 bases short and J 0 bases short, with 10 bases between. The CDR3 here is CASSPRTANYGYTF. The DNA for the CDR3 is TGTGCCAGCAGCCCGAGGACTGCTAACTATGGCTACACCTTC.

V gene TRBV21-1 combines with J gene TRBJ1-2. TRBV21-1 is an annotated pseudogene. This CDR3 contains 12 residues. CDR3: CARRRGAYGYTF. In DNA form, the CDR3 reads TGTGCCAGGCGGCGGGGAGCCTATGGCTACACCTTC.

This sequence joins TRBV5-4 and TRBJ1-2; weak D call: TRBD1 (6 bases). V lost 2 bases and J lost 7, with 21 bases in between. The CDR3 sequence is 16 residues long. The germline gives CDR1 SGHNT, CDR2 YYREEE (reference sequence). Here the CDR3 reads CASSFSGQGFLGGYTF. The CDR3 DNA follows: TGTGCCAGCAGCTTTAGTGGGCAGGGGTTTTTAGGTGGCTACACCTTC.

This chain's CDR3 is CASSLAGQRLSVLTF. CDR3 sequence (DNA): TGTGCCAGCAGCTTAGCGGGACAGAGGCTGTCCGTCCTGACTTTC. The chain has TRBV7-8 and TRBJ2-6; 7 bases match TRBD1. Losses at the gene ends were 0 bases for V and 12 bases for J; bases not matched to a gene: 8. The CDR3 covers 15 residues. Germline loops: CDR1 SGHVS, CDR2 FQNEAQ.

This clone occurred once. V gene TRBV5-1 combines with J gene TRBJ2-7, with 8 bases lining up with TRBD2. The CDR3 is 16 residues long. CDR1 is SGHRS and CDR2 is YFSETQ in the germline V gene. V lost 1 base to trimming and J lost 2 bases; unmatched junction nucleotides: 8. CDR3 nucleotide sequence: TGCGCCAGCAGCTTGACTAGCGGACGATCGACCTACGAGCAGTACTTC. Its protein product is CASSLTSGRSTYEQYF.

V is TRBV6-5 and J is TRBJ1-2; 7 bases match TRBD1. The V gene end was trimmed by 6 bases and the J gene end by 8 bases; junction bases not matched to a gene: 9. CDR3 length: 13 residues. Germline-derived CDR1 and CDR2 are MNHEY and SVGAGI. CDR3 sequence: CASREGADGGYTF. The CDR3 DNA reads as TGTGCCAGCAGGGAGGGGGCCGACGGAGGCTACACCTTC.

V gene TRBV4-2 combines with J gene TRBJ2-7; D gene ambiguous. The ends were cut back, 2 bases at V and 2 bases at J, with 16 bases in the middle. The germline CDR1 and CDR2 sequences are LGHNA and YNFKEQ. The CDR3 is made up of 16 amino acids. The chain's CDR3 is CASSQKLTTATYEQYF. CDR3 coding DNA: TGTGCCAGCAGCCAAAAGCTGACAACGGCGACCTACGAGCAGTACTTC.

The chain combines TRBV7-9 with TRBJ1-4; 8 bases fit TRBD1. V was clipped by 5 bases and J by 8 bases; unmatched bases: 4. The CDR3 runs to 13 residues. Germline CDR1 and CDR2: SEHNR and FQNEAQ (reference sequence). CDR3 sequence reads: CASSRDRMEKLFF. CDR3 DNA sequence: TGTGCCAGCAGCCGGGACAGGATGGAAAAACTGTTTTTT.

The CDR3 protein is CAWGPMGRGPESGANVLTF. The CDR3, as DNA: TGTGCCTGGGGCCCCATGGGGCGGGGGCCCGAGTCTGGGGCCAACGTCCTGACTTTC. This chain joins TRBV30 and TRBJ2-6; D might be TRBD2 (7 bases). Looked up from germline, CDR1 is GTSNPN and CDR2 is SVGIG (reference sequence). The length of the CDR3 is 19 residues. V was shortened by 5 bases and J by 1 base, with 24 bases between the two germline ends.

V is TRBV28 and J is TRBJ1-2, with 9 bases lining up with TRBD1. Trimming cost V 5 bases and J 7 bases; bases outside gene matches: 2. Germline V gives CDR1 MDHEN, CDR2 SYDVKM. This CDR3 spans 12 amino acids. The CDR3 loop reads CASSGTGPGYTF. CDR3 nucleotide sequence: TGTGCCAGCAGTGGGACAGGGCCTGGCTACACCTTC.